The 11 T cell receptor beta chains below were found in one sample sequenced in a study of CD8 T cells in Susac syndrome. RNA totalling roughly 0.45 to 1 ug underwent reverse transcription with random hexamers. TCRdb called the immunoSEQ multiplex PCR reads again in MiXCR, with one record for every CDR3 protein. The table lists some 170,000 distinct CDR3 sequences, around 96% of them singletons. Sequences were obtained from CD4+ T cells from PBMCs. Receptor source: a human donor in good health.

The chain recombines TRBV20-1 with TRBJ2-7; 9 bases agree with TRBD1. The CDR3 extends over 15 amino acids. Germline trimming cut 5 bases from V and 5 bases from J; bases unmatched to any gene: 13. Per the germline V gene, CDR1 is DFQATT and CDR2 is SNEGSKA (reference sequence). Written as DNA, the CDR3 is TGCAGTGCTTCCGTAGGGACAGGGTACGCAAACGAGCAGTACTTC. This codes for CSASVGTGYANEQYF.

The rearrangement joins TRBV30 to TRBJ1-5; D perhaps matches TRBD1 (5 bases). Trimming cost V 1 base and J 4 bases, with 8 bases left between them. This CDR3 comprises 13 residues. CDR1 GTSNPN and CDR2 SVGIG come from the germline V gene (reference sequence). CDR3 DNA: TGTGCCTGGAGTGACAGGTTTAATCAGCCCCAGCATTTT. Protein product: CAWSDRFNQPQHF. Full variable domain (remainder filled in from reference TRBV30 and TRBJ1-5): SQTIHQWPATLVQPVGSPLSLECTVEGTSNPNLYWYRQAAGRGLQLLFYSVGIGQISSEVPQNLSASRPQDRQFILSSKKLLLSDSGFYLCAWSDRFNQPQHFGDGTRLSIL.

CDR3 sequence reads: CASGFARTSGTDTQYF. The CDR3 DNA reads as TGTGCTAGTGGTTTCGCTAGGACTAGCGGCACAGATACGCAGTATTTT. The rearrangement links TRBV12-5 to TRBJ2-3; 9 bases match TRBD2. V shed 3 bases, J shed 1 base, and the junction held 5 bases outside the gene matches. The CDR3 has 16 residues. Germline lookup yields CDR1 LGHNT and CDR2 FRNRAP.

The rearrangement joins TRBV4-2 to TRBJ2-7; 9 positions agree with TRBD1. Germline lookup yields CDR1 LGHNA and CDR2 YNFKEQ. The CDR3 is 15 amino acids. Trimming took 1 base from V and 4 from J; bases not matched to a gene: 5. In DNA, the CDR3 is TGTGCCAGCAGCCAAGTACAGGGGGCGAAGTACGAGCAGTACTTC. It is translated as CASSQVQGAKYEQYF.

Here the CDR3 reads CATSRGTSLSYEQYF. The CDR3 coding sequence is TGTGCCACCAGCAGAGGGACCAGCCTCTCCTACGAGCAGTACTTC. The rearrangement uses TRBV15 and TRBJ2-7; D unresolved. The CDR3 runs 15 residues. V lost 1 base to trimming and J lost 0 bases, with 10 bases between them. Germline-derived CDR1 and CDR2 are LNHNV and YYDKDF (reference sequence).

The chain combines TRBV2 with TRBJ2-7, with D perhaps TRBD1 or TRBD2 (5 bases each). Germline lookup yields CDR1 SNHLY and CDR2 FYNNEI. Trimming removed 11 bases at V and 7 bases at J, with 21 bases between. This CDR3 comprises 13 residues. CDR3 coding DNA: TGTGCCGGCGACAGTGGAATTACGGGGGAGCAGTACTTC. The encoded protein is CAGDSGITGEQYF.

The chain uses TRBV20-1 and TRBJ2-3; the match to TRBD2 covers 16 bases. In germline, CDR1 is DFQATT, CDR2 SNEGSKA (reference sequence). The CDR3 is made up of 16 amino acids. The V gene end was trimmed by 5 bases and the J gene end by 2 bases; junction bases not matched to a gene: 4. CDR3 sequence (DNA): TGCAGTGCTTCCGGGACTAGCGGGAGGGCCACAGATACGCAGTATTTT. Translated: CSASGTSGRATDTQYF.

The gene calls are TRBV24-1 and TRBJ2-5; the D is unclear. V was pared by 5 bases and J by 1 base, with 16 bases between. Germline CDR1 and CDR2: KGHDR and SFDVKD. The CDR3 loop spans 16 amino acids. CDR3 loop: CATSAPTQPLQETQYF. The DNA of the CDR3 is TGTGCCACCAGTGCCCCTACACAGCCCCTCCAAGAGACCCAGTACTTC.

This CDR3 reads CASSPGAKGPYEQYF. DNA of the CDR3: TGTGCCAGCTCACCAGGGGCTAAGGGTCCCTACGAGCAGTACTTC. The V and J genes are TRBV18 and TRBJ2-7; D perhaps matches TRBD1 (5 bases). Germline values: CDR1 KGHSH, CDR2 LQKENI. The CDR3 runs 15 residues. V was clipped by 2 bases and J by 2 bases, with 13 bases between them.

The genes are TRBV12-3 or TRBV12-4 and TRBJ2-7, with 7 bases fitting TRBD2. V shed 4 bases, J shed 3 bases, and the junction held 6 bases outside the gene matches. The CDR3 consists of 14 residues. The CDR3: CASSWGGGVYEQYF. The CDR3 region has the DNA TGTGCCAGCAGTTGGGGGGGAGGAGTCTACGAGCAGTACTTC.

The rearrangement joins TRBV19 to TRBJ1-1; 9 positions agree with TRBD1. This CDR3 is built from 16 residues. The V and J ends lost 4 bases and 0 bases, in that order; junction bases with no gene match: 6. CDR1 is LNHDA and CDR2 is SQIVND in the germline V gene (reference sequence). CDR3 sequence reads: CASSKQGARMNTEAFF. CDR3 bases: TGTGCCAGTAGTAAACAGGGGGCGCGGATGAACACTGAAGCTTTCTTT.